This is a list of T cell receptor beta chains from one sample in a study of cytomegalovirus exposure and HLA in healthy donors. Using immunoSEQ multiplex PCR, the repertoire was profiled, and TCRdb retains in-frame clones only, with some absent. The table has more than 150,000 clones, 84% seen once. The sequenced sample consisted of PBMCs. These receptors came from a boy aged 2 to 10 in good health and CMV-seronegative. CDR3s include the opening cysteine and the closing phenylalanine or tryptophan. Fields, in order: J gene, D gene, V gene, clone size, CDR3 DNA, CDR3 protein. A D gene is named only where the DNA matches it firmly. Size is omitted from some rows. Given values are once, few, many or a class for expanded clones.

TRBJ2-2,NA,TRBV21-1,once,TGTGCCAGCAGCAAAGGACTAGCGAAAGTCACCGGGGAGCTGTTTTTT,CASSKGLAKVTGELFF
TRBJ1-5,NA,TRBV2,few,TGTGCCAGCAGTGATGGTCGGCAGGGGCAGCCCCAGCATTTT,CASSDGRQGQPQHF
TRBJ2-7,NA,TRBV7-9,NA,TGTGCCAGCAGCCTCCGGGGGTCCTACGAGCAGTACTTC,CASSLRGSYEQYF
TRBJ2-1,TRBD2,TRBV5-1,NA,TGCGCCAGCAGCTTGGTAGCGGGGATAATCTACAATGAGCAGTTCTTC,CASSLVAGIIYNEQFF
TRBJ2-7,NA,TRBV5-4,NA,TGTGCCAGCAGCTCCCAGGGCGGCTCCTACGAGCAGTACTTC,CASSSQGGSYEQYF
TRBJ1-2,NA,TRBV7-9,NA,TGTGCCAGCAGTCTACAGGGAGGGTATGGCTACACCTTC,CASSLQGGYGYTF
TRBJ1-1,NA,TRBV6-4,NA,TGTGCCAGCAGGGCGACTAGGAGCACTGAAGCTTTCTTT,CASRATRSTEAFF
TRBJ2-7,TRBD2,TRBV7-9,once,TGTGCCAGCAGCCCCAGGGGACTAGCGGGAGCCTACGAGCAGTACTTC,CASSPRGLAGAYEQYF
TRBJ1-5,NA,TRBV6-1,medium-sized,TGTGCCAGCAGTGAAGCCGGGGGGCAGGAGGAGCCCCAGCATTTT,CASSEAGGQEEPQHF
TRBJ2-1,NA,TRBV25-1,once,TGTGCCAGCAGTGAGGGGGGGGACATCACTCCGCAGTTCTTC,CASSEGGDITPQFF
TRBJ2-7,NA,TRBV7-7,NA,TGTGCCAGCAGCCCTAATGCGGGATTCTCCTACGAGCAGTACTTC,CASSPNAGFSYEQYF
TRBJ1-1,NA,TRBV10-1,NA,TGCGCCAGCAGTGATCTCTACGACAGTGTGAACACCGAAGCTTTCTTT,CASSDLYDSVNTEAFF
TRBJ1-1,TRBD1,TRBV25-1,NA,TGTGCCAGCAGACAGACAGGGCGGCACACTGAAGCTTTCTTT,CASRQTGRHTEAFF
TRBJ2-1,NA,TRBV7-9,NA,TGTGCCAGCAGCTCAACTCTCTCGCGGGAACCCTCCTACAATGAGCAGTTCTTC,CASSSTLSREPSYNEQFF
TRBJ2-7,NA,TRBV18,NA,TGTGCCAGCTCACCACTAGGGGACGAGCAGTACTTC,CASSPLGDEQYF
TRBJ2-1,TRBD1,TRBV6-1,NA,TGTGCCAGCAGTGCCTTAAGGGGGCCCTACAATGAGCAGTTCTTC,CASSALRGPYNEQFF
TRBJ2-2,NA,TRBV29-1,NA,TGCAGCGTTGAAGATGCGAGGTTTAGGACCGGGGAGCTGTTTTTT,CSVEDARFRTGELFF
TRBJ2-3,NA,TRBV2,once,TGTGCCAGCAGTCCCATGGTGCGGGCGGGAGATACGCAGTATTTT,CASSPMVRAGDTQYF
TRBJ2-7,TRBD1,TRBV5-4,NA,TGTGCCAGCAGCACTGGGACAGCCCGAACGGGGGAGCAGTACTTC,CASSTGTARTGEQYF
TRBJ2-3,NA,TRBV2,NA,TGTGCCAGCAACCTATGGGGGGAAACTAGCACAGATACGCAGTATTTT,CASNLWGETSTDTQYF
TRBJ2-1,TRBD2,TRBV7-9,NA,TGTGCCAGCAGCTTCGGTCAAACAAGCGGGAGCAACTACAATGAGCAGTTCTTC,CASSFGQTSGSNYNEQFF
TRBJ2-7,NA,TRBV19,NA,TGTGCCAGGGTCTTAAAGTGGTCTCGGGTTAACTACGAGCAGTACTTC,CARVLKWSRVNYEQYF
TRBJ2-7,TRBD1,TRBV30,NA,TGTGCCTGGAGTTCGGGACAGGGGGCTGACGAGCAGTACTTC,CAWSSGQGADEQYF
TRBJ2-3,NA,TRBV27,NA,TGTGCCAGCAGTTTATGGAGGTCAGATACGCAGTATTTT,CASSLWRSDTQYF
TRBJ1-2,NA,TRBV7-9,NA,TGTTCCAGCAGCTTTCAACCTATCGCCTATGGCTACACCTTC,CSSSFQPIAYGYTF
TRBJ1-5,NA,TRBV6-6,NA,TGTGCCAGCAGAGGGGGAAGTCAGCCCCAGCATTTT,CASRGGSQPQHF
TRBJ1-1,TRBD1,TRBV10-3,once,TGTGCCATCAGTACTATGGACAGGTTTCCCTCTGAAGCTTTCTTT,CAISTMDRFPSEAFF
TRBJ2-1,NA,TRBV29-1,NA,TGCAGCGTTGCAATCAGGGCGGACAATGAGCAGTTCTTC,CSVAIRADNEQFF
TRBJ2-5,TRBD2,TRBV4-2,NA,TGTGCCAGCAGCCTTAGCGGGAGGGAGCAAGAGACCCAGTACTTC,CASSLSGREQETQYF
TRBJ2-1,TRBD2,TRBV27,NA,TGTGCCAGCAGTCCCCTAGCGGGAGGGCCTTTCGATGAGCAGTTCTTC,CASSPLAGGPFDEQFF
TRBJ2-7,TRBD2,TRBV6-5,NA,TGTGCCAGCAGGAATACTAGCGGGAGGGGCTACGAGCAGTACTTC,CASRNTSGRGYEQYF
TRBJ1-3,NA,TRBV5-1,NA,TGCGCCAGCAGCTTGGGCGTCTCTGGAAACACCATATATTTT,CASSLGVSGNTIYF
TRBJ2-3,NA,TRBV15,NA,TGTGCCACCAGCAGAGTACAGGGAGAATCAGATACGCAGTATTTT,CATSRVQGESDTQYF
TRBJ1-6,NA,TRBV6-6,NA,TGTGCCAGCAGTTACTCGCCACAGGGATCGGGTTCACCCCTCCACTTT,CASSYSPQGSGSPLHF
TRBJ2-1,TRBD2,TRBV25-1,NA,TGTGCCAGCAGGGGACTAGCGGAGTCCGTCTCCTACAATGAGCAGTTCTTC,CASRGLAESVSYNEQFF
TRBJ1-1,NA,TRBV6-5,few,TGTGCCTGCTTCTCAGGTGGAAACACTGAAGCTTTCTTT,CACFSGGNTEAFF
TRBJ2-3,NA,TRBV9,NA,TGTGCCAGCAACTTCTTAGGAGGGGCAGATACGCAGTATTTT,CASNFLGGADTQYF
TRBJ1-5,NA,TRBV29-1,NA,TGCAGCGTCGCCCCCCGCTCGGGGCAGCCCCAGCATTTT,CSVAPRSGQPQHF
TRBJ1-1,TRBD1,TRBV5-4,NA,TGTGCCAGCAGCTTGTACGGGACAGAGAACACTGAAGCTTTCTTT,CASSLYGTENTEAFF
TRBJ2-3,TRBD1,TRBV7-9,NA,TGTGCCAGCAGCTTAAGCATGGGGGACAGGGTGCCCTTTGCAAGGAATTTT,CASSLSMGDRVPFARNF
TRBJ2-7,NA,TRBV4-1,NA,TGCGCCAGCAGCAGTCGGGAGAATAGTTACGAGCAGTACTTC,CASSSRENSYEQYF
TRBJ1-5,NA,TRBV9,few,TGTGCCAGCAGCGTAGCCTCTGGCAATCAGCCCCAGCATTTT,CASSVASGNQPQHF
TRBJ1-5,TRBD1,TRBV29-1,NA,TGCAGCGTTGAACAGGGGGCGGTAAGGCAGCCCCAGCATTTT,CSVEQGAVRQPQHF
TRBJ2-1,TRBD2,TRBV19,NA,TGTGCCAGTAGTAGGACTAGCGGGCGCAATGAGCAGTTCTTC,CASSRTSGRNEQFF
TRBJ1-2,NA,TRBV4-1,NA,TGCGCCAGCAGCCAAGCGACAGGCGGCAGCTATGGCTACACCTTC,CASSQATGGSYGYTF
TRBJ2-1,NA,TRBV5-4,NA,TGTGCCAGCAGCTTATTAGCTTACAATGAGCAGTTCTTC,CASSLLAYNEQFF